The 11 T cell receptor beta chains below all came from one sample that was sequenced in a study of cytomegalovirus exposure and HLA in healthy donors. The PCR employed 60 Vbeta primers together with 13 Jbeta primers. Profiling relied on immunoSEQ multiplex PCR, and the TCRdb table lists in-frame clones only, not all of them. The repertoire holds about 62,000 clones, with approximately 80% as singletons. The sequenced sample was PBMCs. The receptors were gathered from a woman in her twenties or thirties in good health and CMV-seronegative.

The chain joins TRBV7-9 to TRBJ2-2, with D uncertain. The CDR3 sequence is 14 residues long. Germline CDR1 is SEHNR and CDR2 is FQNEAQ (reference sequence). Trimming left V 0 bases short and J 5 bases short, with 7 bases between. CDR3 sequence (DNA): TGTGCCAGCAGCTTAGCCACCAGGACCGGGGAGCTGTTTTTT. This encodes CASSLATRTGELFF.

Worth noting for this clone: Mismatch with germline at one junction end may stem from a read error. The J gene is TRBJ1-2, the V gene TRBV6-5; the match to TRBD1 covers 7 bases. The CDR3 consists of 11 residues. CDR1 is MNHEY and CDR2 is SVGAGI in the germline V gene. The CDR3 coding sequence is TGTGCCAGCAGTGAGGACAGGAACTTTAACTTC. It encodes CASSEDRNFNF.

The chain uses TRBV29-1 and TRBJ1-2, with 7 bases lining up with TRBD1. Germline V lookup: CDR1 SQVTM, CDR2 ANQGSEA. The CDR3 runs to 15 residues. V was pared by 4 bases and J by 8 bases, with 16 bases of the junction left unmatched. CDR3 DNA sequence: TGCAGCGTTGTAGGCGTAAGGGACAGCCTTAGAGGCTACACCTTC. Protein product: CSVVGVRDSLRGYTF.

The chain carries TRBV30 and TRBJ2-3, with TRBD2 matching 7 bases. The CDR3 is made up of 17 amino acids. V was pared by 0 bases and J by 7 bases, with 16 bases of the junction left unmatched. From germline, CDR1 is GTSNPN and CDR2 SVGIG (reference sequence). CDR3: CAWSVSRLALGVNTQYF. DNA of the CDR3: TGTGCCTGGAGTGTATCCCGACTAGCCCTGGGTGTAAATACGCAGTATTTT.

The chain has TRBV27 and TRBJ1-6, with TRBD1 identical over 9 bases. The CDR3 consists of 19 residues. The ends lost 5 bases at V and 5 bases at J; junction bases unmatched: 16. Germline-derived CDR1 and CDR2 are MNHEY and SMNVEV (reference sequence). CDR3 loop: CASSPRTGAVGLNNSPLHF. The CDR3 nucleotides read TGTGCCAGCAGTCCCAGGACAGGGGCCGTGGGCCTAAATAATTCACCCCTCCACTTT.

V is TRBV7-2 and J is TRBJ1-2; no firm D call. Germline V gene sequence: CDR1 SGHTA, CDR2 FQGNSA. This CDR3 is built from 16 residues. Trimming left V 5 bases short and J 0 bases short, with 16 bases between. DNA for the CDR3: TGTGCCAGCAGCGGCAGCCTAGCGGGAGCTAACTATGGCTACACCTTC. It specifies CASSGSLAGANYGYTF. The variable domain in full, completed from reference TRBV7-2 and TRBJ1-2, reads GAGVSQSPSNKVTEKGKDVELRCDPISGHTALYWYRQSLGQGLEFLIYFQGNSAPDKSGLPSDRFSAERTGGSVSTLTIQRTQQEDSAVYLCASSGSLAGANYGYTFGSGTRLTVV.

This rearrangement joins TRBV7-6 to TRBJ1-3; D is possibly TRBD1 (5 bases). The CDR3 loop spans 17 amino acids. Germline V gene lookup returns CDR1 SGHVS and CDR2 FNYEAQ. V lost 1 base and J lost 4, with 17 bases in between. CDR3 DNA: TGTGCCAGCAGCTTAGTAATGCGTGGGGCTACGGGAAACACCATATATTTT. This sequence encodes CASSLVMRGATGNTIYF.

This clone appeared a few times. The CDR3 region has the DNA TGTGCTAGTGGTTTCAACACGAACACTGAAGCTTTCTTT. Amino acids: CASGFNTNTEAFF. The chain is built from TRBV12-5 and TRBJ1-1; no firm D call. In germline, CDR1 is LGHNT, CDR2 FRNRAP. Trimming removed 3 bases from V and 1 base from J, with 6 bases in between. This CDR3 spans 13 amino acids. Together with reference TRBV12-5 and TRBJ1-1, the CDR3 gives the full variable domain: DARVTQTPRHKVTEMGQEVTMRCQPILGHNTVFWYRQTMMQGLELLAYFRNRAPLDDSGMPKDRFSAEMPDATLATLKIQPSEPRDSAVYFCASGFNTNTEAFFGQGTRLTVV.

This clone was counted a few times. This chain connects TRBV6-4 to TRBJ2-3; no definite D call. The V end lost 8 bases, the J end lost 8 bases, and 17 bases lay between the germline ends. The CDR3 is 13 amino acids. Germline CDR1 MRHNA, CDR2 SNTAGT. CDR3 loop: CASSEGVEATQYF. For the CDR3, the DNA is TGTGCCAGCTCCGAAGGTGTTGAGGCTACGCAGTATTTT.

The rearrangement joins TRBV6-6 to TRBJ1-3, with D unresolved. Germline CDR1 and CDR2: MNHNY and SVGAGI (reference sequence). The ends were cut back, 4 bases at V and 4 bases at J, with 17 bases in the middle. CDR3 length equals 16 residues. CDR3 sequence: CASSLYIRGSGNTIYF. CDR3 DNA: TGTGCCAGCAGTTTATATATCCGAGGGAGCGGAAACACCATATATTTT.

This clone has just a few counts. The chain is built from TRBV5-6 and TRBJ2-7; tentatively, D is TRBD1 (5 bases). Trimming removed 1 base from V and 2 bases from J, with 10 bases in between. Germline CDR1 SGHDT, CDR2 YYEEEE. This CDR3 has 14 amino acids. The CDR3 reads CASSLLWGTYEQYF. As DNA, the CDR3 is TGTGCCAGCAGCTTGTTGTGGGGCACCTACGAGCAGTACTTC.